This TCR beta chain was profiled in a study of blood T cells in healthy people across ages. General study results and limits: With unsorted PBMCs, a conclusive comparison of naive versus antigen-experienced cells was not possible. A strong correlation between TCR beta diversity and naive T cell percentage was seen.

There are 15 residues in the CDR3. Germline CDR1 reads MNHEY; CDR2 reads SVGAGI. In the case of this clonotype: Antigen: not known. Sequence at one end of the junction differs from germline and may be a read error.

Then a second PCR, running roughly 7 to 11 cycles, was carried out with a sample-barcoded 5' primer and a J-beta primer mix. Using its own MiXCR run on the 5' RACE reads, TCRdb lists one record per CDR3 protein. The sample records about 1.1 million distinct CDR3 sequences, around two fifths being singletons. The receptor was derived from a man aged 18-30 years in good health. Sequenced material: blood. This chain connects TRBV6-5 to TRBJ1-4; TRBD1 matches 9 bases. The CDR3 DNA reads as TGTGCCGGCAGTTACCGCCGGACAGGGGATGAAAAACTGTTTTTT. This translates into CAGSYRRTGDEKLFF.